Listed below are T cell receptor beta chains from one sample, sequenced in a study of T cells in Graves' hyperthyroidism and ophthalmopathy. TCRdb re-called the multiplex PCR reads with MiXCR, one entry per CDR3 protein. The repertoire includes roughly 380,000 distinct CDR3 sequences, over 11% of them detected once, and 11% sits in the top ten. Material: blood. The receptors were gathered from a woman aged 55-75 years with Graves' hyperthyroidism. Both conserved end residues are part of each CDR3. The D gene is left open where the match is weak. Some rows have no size entry. The others give once, few or many, or a class for an expanded clone.

NA,TRBJ2-1,NA,TRBV20-1,CSARPLNEQFF,TGCAGTGCTAGACCCTTAAATGAGCAGTTCTTC
many,TRBJ1-5,NA,TRBV30,CAWSANTGRGPQHF,TGTGCCTGGAGTGCCAACACTGGGAGGGGGCCCCAGCATTTT
many,TRBJ2-1,NA,TRBV5-1,CASSLDPWAPHAGGEQFF,TGCGCCAGCAGCTTGGACCCATGGGCCCCCCATGCTGGTGGTGAGCAGTTCTTC
many,TRBJ2-2,NA,TRBV12-3/TRBV12-4,CASSLEGEGTGELFF,TGTGCCAGCAGTTTGGAAGGCGAGGGCACCGGGGAGCTGTTTTTT
many,TRBJ1-1,NA,TRBV29-1,CSVEGSPPLGTEAFF,TGCAGCGTTGAAGGATCTCCACCCCTGGGCACTGAAGCTTTCTTT
many,TRBJ2-5,TRBD2,TRBV20-1,CSARTGTSGETQYF,TGCAGTGCTAGGACCGGGACTAGCGGAGAGACCCAGTACTTC
many,TRBJ2-3,NA,TRBV28,CASSRGLAADTQYF,TGTGCCAGCAGTCGGGGGCTAGCGGCAGATACGCAGTATTTT
many,TRBJ2-2,TRBD2,TRBV11-3,CASSGLAVNTGELFF,TGTGCCAGCAGCGGACTAGCCGTCAACACCGGGGAGCTGTTTTTT
NA,TRBJ1-5,TRBD1,TRBV11-2,CASSLVGQGHQPQHF,TGTGCCAGCAGCTTAGTAGGACAGGGCCATCAGCCCCAGCATTTT
many,TRBJ2-7,NA,TRBV10-3,CAISGQSGTYEQYF,TGTGCCATCAGTGGGCAGTCAGGCACCTACGAGCAGTACTTC
many,TRBJ2-7,TRBD2,TRBV2,CASTVGLAGGEQYF,TGTGCCAGCACCGTGGGACTAGCGGGAGGCGAGCAGTACTTC
NA,TRBJ2-7,NA,TRBV5-1,CASSWGVEQYF,TGCGCCAGCAGCTGGGGTGTCGAGCAGTACTTC
NA,TRBJ2-2,TRBD2,TRBV24-1,CATSDLREATGELFF,TGTGCCACCAGTGATTTACGGGAGGCGACCGGGGAGCTGTTTTTT
many,TRBJ2-7,TRBD2,TRBV20-1,CSAGRTGGLAGLAYEQYF,TGCAGTGCCGGACGGACAGGCGGACTAGCGGGATTAGCCTACGAGCAGTACTTC
many,TRBJ1-1,NA,TRBV6-1,CASSYDGNTEAFF,TGTGCCAGCAGTTACGACGGGAACACTGAAGCTTTCTTT
NA,TRBJ2-1,NA,TRBV7-3,CASSAYPSINEQFF,TGTGCCAGCAGCGCCTACCCTAGTATCAATGAGCAGTTCTTC
many,TRBJ1-4,TRBD1,TRBV5-5,CASSLVGQSEKLFF,TGTGCCAGCAGCTTGGTGGGACAGAGTGAAAAACTGTTTTTT
many,TRBJ2-6,NA,TRBV5-1,CASSLGWGSGANVLTF,TGCGCCAGCAGCTTGGGGTGGGGGTCCGGGGCCAACGTCCTGACTTTC
many,TRBJ2-7,NA,TRBV20-1,CSARSLQGSYEQYF,TGCAGTGCTAGGAGCCTGCAGGGCTCCTACGAGCAGTACTTC
few,TRBJ1-1,NA,TRBV4-1,CASSQDPVNTEAFF,TGCGCCAGCAGCCAAGATCCGGTGAACACTGAAGCTTTCTTT
few,TRBJ1-1,NA,TRBV7-3,CASSPLHRVPNTEAFF,TGTGCCAGCAGCCCATTACACCGGGTACCGAACACTGAAGCTTTCTTT
NA,TRBJ1-3,NA,TRBV7-9,CASETEARNTIYF,TGTGCCAGCGAAACAGAAGCCAGAAACACCATATATTTT
NA,TRBJ2-5,NA,TRBV5-1,CASVGGIRGGETQYF,TGCGCCAGCGTAGGCGGAATTAGGGGCGGTGAGACCCAGTACTTC
NA,TRBJ2-7,NA,TRBV29-1,CSVVQGPYEQYF,TGCAGCGTTGTGCAGGGACCCTACGAGCAGTACTTC
NA,TRBJ2-7,NA,TRBV5-5,CASSYGGGHSYEQYF,TGTGCCAGCAGCTACGGAGGGGGGCACTCCTACGAGCAGTACTTC
many,TRBJ2-3,NA,TRBV24-1,CATRGRGSTDTQYF,TGTGCCACCAGAGGGCGGGGAAGCACAGATACGCAGTATTTT
few,TRBJ2-1,NA,TRBV19,CASSILPAAYNEQFF,TGTGCCAGTAGTATACTACCCGCCGCTTACAATGAGCAGTTCTTC
NA,TRBJ2-2,TRBD1,TRBV24-1,CATSRGNGELFF,TGTGCCACCAGCAGGGGGAACGGGGAGCTGTTTTTT
NA,TRBJ1-1,NA,TRBV24-1,CATSWGSATEAFF,TGTGCCACCTCCTGGGGGTCGGCTACTGAAGCTTTCTTT
many,TRBJ1-1,NA,TRBV29-1,CSVEGRSNTEAFF,TGCAGCGTTGAAGGGAGGTCGAACACTGAAGCTTTCTTT
many,TRBJ2-1,NA,TRBV7-3,CASSLMASAPYNEQFF,TGTGCCAGCAGCTTAATGGCTAGCGCCCCCTACAATGAGCAGTTCTTC
many,TRBJ2-3,NA,TRBV2,CASSVARIRTDTQYF,TGTGCCAGCAGTGTGGCCCGAATCCGCACAGATACGCAGTATTTT
many,TRBJ1-2,NA,TRBV2,CASIRVMARGYTF,TGTGCCAGCATCCGGGTGATGGCCCGTGGCTACACCTTC
few,TRBJ1-6,TRBD1,TRBV11-2,CASSGRQGSGSPLHF,TGTGCCAGCAGCGGCCGACAGGGAAGTGGATCACCCCTCCACTTT
few,TRBJ2-7,TRBD1,TRBV30,CACKDRQGPPGEQYF,TGTGCCTGTAAAGATCGACAGGGGCCCCCCGGCGAGCAGTACTTC
many,TRBJ2-1,TRBD2,TRBV11-2,CASSLRTSDANNEQFF,TGTGCCAGCAGCTTGAGGACTAGCGATGCGAACAATGAGCAGTTCTTC
many,TRBJ1-1,TRBD1,TRBV2,CASNLDRGNTEAFF,TGTGCCAGCAACCTGGACAGGGGGAACACTGAAGCTTTCTTT
NA,TRBJ2-2,NA,TRBV20-1,CSASETNTGELFF,TGCAGTGCTAGCGAGACGAACACCGGGGAGCTGTTTTTT
few,TRBJ2-7,NA,TRBV19,CASSISGAPGSSYEQYF,TGTGCCAGTAGTATCTCCGGGGCTCCCGGGAGCTCCTACGAGCAGTACTTC
NA,TRBJ2-7,TRBD1,TRBV3-1,CASSQGTGGSEQYF,TGTGCCAGCAGCCAAGGGACAGGGGGTAGCGAGCAGTACTTC
NA,TRBJ2-2,TRBD2,TRBV20-1,CSARDGPRAGGLNTGELFF,TGCAGTGCTAGAGATGGACCCCGCGCGGGAGGGCTTAACACCGGGGAGCTGTTTTTT
many,TRBJ1-1,TRBD1,TRBV12-3/TRBV12-4,CASSLQLGTGNTEAFF,TGTGCCAGCAGTTTGCAACTAGGGACAGGGAACACTGAAGCTTTCTTT
many,TRBJ1-2,NA,TRBV28,CASSLGPINYGYTF,TGTGCCAGCAGTTTGGGTCCGATAAACTATGGCTACACCTTC
many,TRBJ2-5,TRBD2,TRBV20-1,CSAGGGTSGTKRETQYF,TGCAGTGCTGGAGGGGGGACTAGCGGGACCAAACGGGAGACCCAGTACTTC
many,TRBJ1-4,NA,TRBV15,CATSRDLRVEKLFF,TGTGCCACCAGCAGAGATCTCAGGGTTGAAAAACTGTTTTTT
many,TRBJ1-1,NA,TRBV11-3,CASTPAQVNTEAFF,TGTGCCAGCACTCCCGCCCAAGTGAACACTGAAGCTTTCTTT
NA,TRBJ2-4,NA,TRBV29-1,CSVEIGTVAKNIQYF,TGCAGCGTTGAAATCGGTACGGTAGCCAAAAACATTCAGTACTTC
few,TRBJ1-1,TRBD1,TRBV19,CASSASRGSIATEAFF,TGTGCCAGTAGTGCTTCCAGGGGGTCGATAGCGACTGAAGCTTTCTTT
many,TRBJ2-7,TRBD2,TRBV2,CATNLAGPSYEQYF,TGTGCCACCAACTTAGCGGGACCCTCCTACGAGCAGTACTTC
many,TRBJ1-6,TRBD1,TRBV7-6,CASSQGQGNSPLHF,TGTGCCAGCAGCCAGGGACAGGGTAATTCACCCCTCCACTTT
many,TRBJ1-5,NA,TRBV12-5,CASGLTGRGDQPQHF,TGTGCTAGTGGTTTGACCGGCAGGGGCGATCAGCCCCAGCATTTT
NA,TRBJ1-2,TRBD1,TRBV24-1,CATSDPHRGGGYTF,TGTGCCACCAGTGATCCACACAGGGGTGGAGGCTACACCTTC
many,TRBJ2-5,NA,TRBV3-1,CASSQRSETQYF,TGTGCCAGCAGCCAGCGTTCAGAGACCCAGTACTTC
NA,TRBJ2-1,TRBD2,TRBV5-4,CASSFFYPAGGIYNEQFF,TGTGCCAGCAGCTTTTTTTACCCCGCGGGAGGGATCTACAATGAGCAGTTCTTC